This is a list of T cell receptor beta chains from one sample in a study of blood T cell repertoires in COVID-19. Assay used: immunoSEQ multiplex PCR; TCRdb lists only in-frame clones, some missing. Seen here are 60,000 to 75,000 clones, roughly 76% observed once, and the top ten hold around half. The sequenced material came from peripheral blood. The receptors come from an elderly woman with acute or convalescent COVID-19. CDR3s include the opening cysteine and the closing phenylalanine or tryptophan. A D gene is named only where the DNA matches it firmly. The size entry is marked missing in some rows and otherwise reads once, few, many or a size class.

CDR3nt: TGTGCCAGCGGACTAGCGGGAGGCTGGAATGAGCAGTTCTTC
CDR3aa: CASGLAGGWNEQFF
len: 14
d_gene: TRBD2
v_gene: TRBV6-5
abundance: NA
j_gene: TRBJ2-1

CDR3nt: TGTGCCAGCTCACCGGAACTAGCGGGAAATGAGCAGTTCTTC
CDR3aa: CASSPELAGNEQFF
len: 14
d_gene: TRBD2
v_gene: TRBV18
abundance: NA
j_gene: TRBJ2-1

CDR3nt: TGTGCCAGCAGTTATCGGGGGGCCGGAGGAAACACCATATATTTT
CDR3aa: CASSYRGAGGNTIYF
len: 15
d_gene: NA
v_gene: TRBV6-6
abundance: NA
j_gene: TRBJ1-3

CDR3nt: TGTGCCAGCACCTTTGGGCTCAACTATGGCTACACCTTC
CDR3aa: CASTFGLNYGYTF
len: 13
d_gene: NA
v_gene: TRBV28
abundance: NA
j_gene: TRBJ1-2

CDR3nt: TGTGCCACCAGCCGACAGGGAGGCACCGGGGAGCTGTTTTTT
CDR3aa: CATSRQGGTGELFF
len: 14
d_gene: NA
v_gene: TRBV24-1
abundance: NA
j_gene: TRBJ2-2

CDR3nt: TGTGCCAGCAGCCGGGACAGGTTCTACGAGCAGTACTTC
CDR3aa: CASSRDRFYEQYF
len: 13
d_gene: TRBD1
v_gene: TRBV5-8
abundance: few
j_gene: TRBJ2-7

CDR3nt: TGTGCCAGCAGGATCAGGGGGCTAGTGGGTTCACCCCTCCACTTT
CDR3aa: CASRIRGLVGSPLHF
len: 15
d_gene: TRBD1
v_gene: TRBV28
abundance: NA
j_gene: TRBJ1-6

CDR3nt: TGTGCCAGCAGCTTAAGCGGGGGCACAGATACGCAGTATTTT
CDR3aa: CASSLSGGTDTQYF
len: 14
d_gene: NA
v_gene: TRBV7-3
abundance: once
j_gene: TRBJ2-3

CDR3nt: TGTGCCTGGAGTGTACAGGGGGCAGATACGCAGTATTTT
CDR3aa: CAWSVQGADTQYF
len: 13
d_gene: TRBD1
v_gene: TRBV30
abundance: NA
j_gene: TRBJ2-3

CDR3nt: TGTGCCATCTCGGGAACCTCTGGGGCCAACGTCCTGACTTTC
CDR3aa: CAISGTSGANVLTF
len: 14
d_gene: NA
v_gene: TRBV24-1
abundance: NA
j_gene: TRBJ2-6

CDR3nt: TGTGCCAGCAGTTCCCCCGCGGGGACAGGGAAGACAGATACGCAGTATTTT
CDR3aa: CASSSPAGTGKTDTQYF
len: 17
d_gene: TRBD1
v_gene: TRBV27
abundance: NA
j_gene: TRBJ2-3

CDR3nt: TGTGCCAGTAGCCTCACGGGGGGGGTAAATGAGCAGTTCTTC
CDR3aa: CASSLTGGVNEQFF
len: 14
d_gene: TRBD2
v_gene: TRBV19
abundance: NA
j_gene: TRBJ2-1

CDR3nt: TGTGCCAGCAGAGCCCCGGGAGTTAACTATGGCTACACCTTC
CDR3aa: CASRAPGVNYGYTF
len: 14
d_gene: NA
v_gene: TRBV28
abundance: NA
j_gene: TRBJ1-2

CDR3nt: TGTGCCAGCAGTCCAGGGGGAAGCAATCAGCCCCAGCATTTT
CDR3aa: CASSPGGSNQPQHF
len: 14
d_gene: TRBD1
v_gene: TRBV28
abundance: NA
j_gene: TRBJ1-5

CDR3nt: TGTGCCAGCAAACAACAGGGATGGCGTTGGGACAATCAGCCCCAGCATTTT
CDR3aa: CASKQQGWRWDNQPQHF
len: 17
d_gene: NA
v_gene: TRBV28
abundance: NA
j_gene: TRBJ1-5

CDR3nt: TGTGCCAGCAGCTCGCGACAGGGGTTGAACACCGGGGAGCTGTTTTTT
CDR3aa: CASSSRQGLNTGELFF
len: 16
d_gene: TRBD1
v_gene: TRBV5-6
abundance: NA
j_gene: TRBJ2-2

CDR3nt: TGTGCCAGCAGCCTCTCGGACAGGGAGCACACTGAAGCTTTCTTT
CDR3aa: CASSLSDREHTEAFF
len: 15
d_gene: TRBD1
v_gene: TRBV3-1/TRBV3-2
abundance: NA
j_gene: TRBJ1-1

CDR3nt: TGTGCCAGCACCCTCCTCCGGACAGGCTACTACGGGCAGTACTTC
CDR3aa: CASTLLRTGYYGQYF
len: 15
d_gene: TRBD1
v_gene: TRBV11-2
abundance: NA
j_gene: TRBJ2-7

CDR3nt: TGTGCCAGCAGCCAAGATGGGTCCGGGAGGGCCAGGTACGAGCAGTACTTC
CDR3aa: CASSQDGSGRARYEQYF
len: 17
d_gene: TRBD2
v_gene: TRBV4-2
abundance: NA
j_gene: TRBJ2-7

CDR3nt: TGTGCCAGCATGGGGACGGCCGGGGGACGTGAGCGCTACACCTTC
CDR3aa: CASMGTAGGRERYTF
len: 15
d_gene: NA
v_gene: TRBV6-5
abundance: NA
j_gene: TRBJ1-2

CDR3nt: TGTGCCAGCAGAGCTCAGGGTACGAATGAAGCTTTCTTT
CDR3aa: CASRAQGTNEAFF
len: 13
d_gene: NA
v_gene: TRBV7-2
abundance: NA
j_gene: TRBJ1-1

CDR3nt: TGTGCCAGCAGCTCCGACAGGGACAGGGGAGGGAATGAGCAGTTCTTC
CDR3aa: CASSSDRDRGGNEQFF
len: 16
d_gene: TRBD1
v_gene: TRBV7-3
abundance: NA
j_gene: TRBJ2-1

CDR3nt: TGTGCCAGCACCTTATCAGTCCCGGGACTAGCGGGAGCCTACAATGAGCAGTTCTTC
CDR3aa: CASTLSVPGLAGAYNEQFF
len: 19
d_gene: TRBD2
v_gene: TRBV27
abundance: NA
j_gene: TRBJ2-1

CDR3nt: TGCGCCAGCAGCTTGGGACGGGAGGCCCACCAAGAGACCCAGTACTTC
CDR3aa: CASSLGREAHQETQYF
len: 16
d_gene: TRBD2
v_gene: TRBV5-1
abundance: NA
j_gene: TRBJ2-5